These T cell receptor beta chains were read from a single sample in a study of T cells in Graves' hyperthyroidism and ophthalmopathy. TCRdb processed the multiplex PCR reads anew with MiXCR; each CDR3 protein has one entry. This table has fewer than 550,000 distinct CDR3 sequences, 15% to 18% appearing once. Sequenced input: blood. These receptor sequences come from a young woman with Graves' hyperthyroidism. Each CDR3 is given with its conserved first and last residue. The order of the fields is D gene, J gene, V gene, clone size, CDR3 protein, CDR3 DNA. D genes are given only for firm matches. Clone size is stated in some rows and not others, as once, few, many or a class when expanded.

>NA|TRBJ2-1|TRBV7-9|many
CASSSKRRYSNEQFF
TGTGCCAGCAGTTCAAAAAGACGGTATAGCAATGAGCAGTTCTTC
>NA|TRBJ1-4|TRBV9|few
CASSVSGQAETNEKLFF
TGTGCCAGCAGCGTTTCAGGGCAGGCCGAAACTAATGAAAAACTGTTTTTT
>TRBD1|TRBJ2-7|TRBV20-1|many
CSARGTGLTYEQYF
TGCAGTGCTAGGGGGACAGGGCTAACCTACGAGCAGTACTTC
>NA|TRBJ1-6|TRBV28|few
CASSLFLSSYNSPLHF
TGTGCCAGCAGTTTATTCTTGAGCTCCTATAATTCACCCCTCCACTTT
>NA|TRBJ1-1|TRBV25-1|few
CASSDPGTQEKNTEAFF
TGTGCCAGCAGTGATCCCGGGACCCAAGAAAAGAACACTGAAGCTTTCTTT
>NA|TRBJ1-5|TRBV24-1|many
CATSDPREAGPMPQHF
TGTGCCACCAGTGATCCGAGGGAAGCAGGCCCTATGCCCCAGCATTTT
>NA|TRBJ1-2|TRBV5-6|many
CASSGGHGYTF
TGTGCCAGCAGCGGAGGTCATGGCTACACCTTC
>NA|TRBJ2-2|TRBV6-2/TRBV6-3|few
CASRDLTNTGELFF
TGTGCCAGCCGGGACCTAACGAACACCGGGGAGCTGTTTTTT
>TRBD2|TRBJ2-1|TRBV7-8|many
CASSLDTSGGSSYNEQFF
TGTGCCAGCAGCTTAGATACTAGCGGGGGGTCCTCCTACAATGAGCAGTTCTTC
>NA|TRBJ1-2|TRBV7-2|many
CASSPQPYGSNYGYTF
TGTGCCAGCAGCCCCCAGCCCTATGGAAGTAACTATGGCTACACCTTC
>NA|TRBJ1-3|TRBV2|NA
CASSDGGNLGNTIYF
TGTGCCAGCAGTGATGGGGGGAACCTCGGAAACACCATATATTTT
>NA|TRBJ1-6|TRBV20-1|few
CSARASNNSPLHF
TGCAGTGCTAGAGCCAGCAATAATTCACCCCTCCACTTT
>NA|TRBJ2-3|TRBV11-2|many
CASSLGGPARTDTQYF
TGTGCCAGCAGCTTAGGGGGACCAGCGAGGACAGATACGCAGTATTTT
>NA|TRBJ1-1|TRBV20-1|many
CSARDHLAPNTEAFF
TGCAGTGCTAGAGATCATTTGGCCCCGAACACTGAAGCTTTCTTT
>NA|TRBJ2-7|TRBV28|NA
CASSLYAKSSYEQYF
TGTGCCAGCAGTTTATATGCGAAGAGCTCCTACGAGCAGTACTTC
>TRBD1|TRBJ1-3|TRBV4-3|few
CASSQADRAGNTIYF
TGCGCCAGCAGCCAAGCCGACAGGGCTGGAAACACCATATATTTT
>NA|TRBJ1-3|TRBV4-3|once
CASSQDMAGGRVGNTIYF
TGCGCCAGCAGCCAAGATATGGCAGGTGGACGCGTTGGAAACACCATATATTTT
>NA|TRBJ1-5|TRBV4-2|few
CASSLQGRSNQPQHF
TGTGCCAGCAGCCTCCAGGGTCGAAGCAATCAGCCCCAGCATTTT
>TRBD1|TRBJ2-5|TRBV7-9|once
CASSVTGGDETQYF
TGTGCCAGCAGCGTCACAGGGGGCGATGAGACCCAGTACTTC
>TRBD2|TRBJ2-5|TRBV9|NA
CASSAGAGLQETQYF
TGTGCCAGCAGCGCCGGGGCGGGACTACAAGAGACCCAGTACTTC
>NA|TRBJ2-3|TRBV12-3/TRBV12-4|many
CASSLDPTAADTQYF
TGTGCCAGCAGTTTGGACCCGACTGCCGCAGATACGCAGTATTTT
>TRBD2|TRBJ2-1|TRBV3-1|NA
CASSQKAGGSYNEQFF
TGTGCCAGCAGCCAAAAAGCGGGAGGGTCCTACAATGAGCAGTTCTTC
>NA|TRBJ2-4|TRBV5-5|once
CASSLVRGAYIQYF
TGTGCCAGCAGCTTGGTTCGGGGGGCGTACATTCAGTACTTC
>TRBD2|TRBJ2-5|TRBV7-9|few
CASSKTSGRHQETQYF
TGTGCCAGCAGCAAGACTAGCGGGCGTCACCAAGAGACCCAGTACTTC
>NA|TRBJ1-4|TRBV3-1|many
CASSQMTGHNEKLFF
TGTGCCAGCAGCCAGATGACAGGCCATAATGAAAAACTGTTTTTT
>NA|TRBJ2-5|TRBV29-1|NA
CSAIIQETQYF
TGCAGCGCGATAATCCAAGAGACCCAGTACTTC
>NA|TRBJ1-4|TRBV4-2|NA
CASSQDAPVAATNEKLFF
TGTGCCAGCAGCCAAGATGCCCCCGTGGCTGCAACTAATGAAAAACTGTTTTTT
>NA|TRBJ1-6|TRBV20-1|many
CSARGSSYNSPLHF
TGCAGTGCTAGGGGTAGCTCCTATAATTCACCCCTCCACTTT
>NA|TRBJ1-6|TRBV5-5|NA
CASSADQWDSPLHF
TGTGCCAGCAGCGCCGACCAGTGGGATTCACCCCTCCACTTT
>NA|TRBJ2-1|TRBV7-3|many
CASSAGGASSYNEQFF
TGTGCCAGCAGTGCAGGCGGGGCCAGCTCCTACAATGAGCAGTTCTTC
>NA|TRBJ2-4|TRBV3-1|few
CASSQSRATAKNIQYF
TGTGCCAGCAGCCAGTCCCGGGCCACAGCCAAAAACATTCAGTACTTC
>NA|TRBJ1-1|TRBV20-1|many
CSARRLGQLNTEAFF
TGCAGTGCTCGACGCCTAGGACAGTTGAACACTGAAGCTTTCTTT
>NA|TRBJ2-3|TRBV10-3|NA
CASLEAGSQYF
TGTGCCTCTTTGGAGGCGGGATCGCAGTATTTT
>NA|TRBJ2-3|TRBV7-9|many
CAGIWLGTDTQYF
TGTGCCGGAATTTGGCTCGGCACAGATACGCAGTATTTT
>TRBD2|TRBJ2-1|TRBV2|many
CASSVLAGGTDEQFF
TGTGCCAGCAGCGTACTAGCGGGAGGGACGGATGAGCAGTTCTTC
>TRBD2|TRBJ2-1|TRBV27|few
CASSLNSGRGSYNEQFF
TGTGCCAGCAGTCTAAATAGCGGGAGGGGGTCTTACAATGAGCAGTTCTTC
>TRBD1|TRBJ2-7|TRBV6-5|few
CASSYSGDRIYEQYF
TGTGCCAGCAGTTACTCGGGGGACAGAATCTACGAGCAGTACTTC